This is a list of T cell receptor beta chains from one sample in a study of beta chain features in type 1 diabetes. Sequencing was performed with immunoSEQ multiplex PCR; in TCRdb, only in-frame clones are kept and a portion is missing. Of some 330,000 clones listed, over 9.5% are singletons. Sequencing was performed on naive CD4+ T cells from blood. These receptors were obtained from a woman aged 18-35 years with type 1 diabetes. Each CDR3 is given with its conserved first and last residue. A D gene is named only where the DNA matches it firmly. Expanded clones are given a class, and other clones once, few, many or no size at all.

v_call: TRBV2; d_call: NA; j_call: TRBJ1-5; clone_size: NA; cdr3_aa: CASSDRASNQPQHF; cdr3_nt: TGTGCCAGCAGTGACAGGGCTAGCAATCAGCCCCAGCATTTT
v_call: TRBV5-1; d_call: NA; j_call: TRBJ1-1; clone_size: NA; cdr3_aa: CASSLAAGPLWDF; cdr3_nt: TGCGCCAGCAGCTTGGCGGCAGGGCCTCTCTGGGACTTT
v_call: TRBV27; d_call: NA; j_call: TRBJ1-2; clone_size: NA; cdr3_aa: CASRGGYGYTF; cdr3_nt: TGTGCCAGCCGCGGGGGGTACGGCTACACCTTC
v_call: TRBV25-1; d_call: NA; j_call: TRBJ1-2; clone_size: few; cdr3_aa: CARQGPLWGYTF; cdr3_nt: TGTGCCAGGCAGGGTCCTCTCTGGGGCTACACCTTC
v_call: TRBV2; d_call: NA; j_call: TRBJ1-1; clone_size: few; cdr3_aa: CASSNSWLNTEAFF; cdr3_nt: TGTGCCAGCAGTAACAGTTGGTTGAACACTGAAGCTTTCTTT
v_call: TRBV30; d_call: NA; j_call: TRBJ2-3; clone_size: NA; cdr3_aa: CAWSAGTDTQYF; cdr3_nt: TGTGCCTGGAGTGCCGGCACAGATACGCAGTATTTT
v_call: TRBV5-1; d_call: NA; j_call: TRBJ2-7; clone_size: NA; cdr3_aa: CASSLDRDYEQYF; cdr3_nt: TGCGCCAGCAGCTTGGACAGGGACTACGAGCAGTACTTC
v_call: TRBV7-9; d_call: NA; j_call: TRBJ2-3; clone_size: few; cdr3_aa: CASSFIESDTQYF; cdr3_nt: TGTGCCAGCAGCTTTATAGAAAGTGATACGCAGTATTTT
v_call: TRBV19; d_call: NA; j_call: TRBJ1-2; clone_size: NA; cdr3_aa: CASREDGYTF; cdr3_nt: TGTGCCAGTAGAGAGGATGGCTACACCTTC
v_call: TRBV18; d_call: TRBD1; j_call: TRBJ2-3; clone_size: NA; cdr3_aa: CASSPQTGRDTQYF; cdr3_nt: TGTGCCAGCTCACCGCAGACAGGGAGAGATACGCAGTATTTT
v_call: TRBV7-9; d_call: NA; j_call: TRBJ1-2; clone_size: few; cdr3_aa: CASSSTRSYGYTF; cdr3_nt: TGTGCCAGCAGCTCGACTAGGAGCTATGGCTACACCTTC
v_call: TRBV4-3; d_call: NA; j_call: TRBJ2-7; clone_size: few; cdr3_aa: CASSQVRQGTDEQYF; cdr3_nt: TGCGCCAGCAGCCAAGTGCGCCAGGGGACCGACGAGCAGTACTTC
v_call: TRBV5-8; d_call: NA; j_call: TRBJ1-1; clone_size: NA; cdr3_aa: CASSLGTHTVAFF; cdr3_nt: TGTGCCAGCAGCTTGGGGACTCATACCGTGGCTTTCTTT
v_call: TRBV27; d_call: TRBD1; j_call: TRBJ1-2; clone_size: NA; cdr3_aa: CASSPYGQGDYGYTF; cdr3_nt: TGTGCCAGCAGTCCCTACGGACAGGGGGACTATGGCTACACCTTC
v_call: TRBV4-1; d_call: NA; j_call: TRBJ2-4; clone_size: few; cdr3_aa: CASSQDGGLWSKNIQYF; cdr3_nt: TGCGCCAGCAGCCAAGACGGCGGGCTGTGGTCCAAAAACATTCAGTACTTC
v_call: TRBV11-3; d_call: TRBD1; j_call: TRBJ2-3; clone_size: few; cdr3_aa: CASSGQGIGDTQYF; cdr3_nt: TGTGCCAGCAGCGGACAGGGTATTGGCGATACGCAGTATTTT
v_call: TRBV7-9; d_call: NA; j_call: TRBJ2-7; clone_size: NA; cdr3_aa: CASSPTTYEQYF; cdr3_nt: TGTGCCAGCAGCCCGACAACCTACGAGCAGTACTTC
v_call: TRBV11-2; d_call: TRBD1; j_call: TRBJ1-4; clone_size: NA; cdr3_aa: CASSAGTDEKLFF; cdr3_nt: TGTGCCAGCAGCGCCGGGACAGATGAAAAACTGTTTTTT
v_call: TRBV29-1; d_call: TRBD2; j_call: TRBJ2-4; clone_size: few; cdr3_aa: CSVASWAGDLQYF; cdr3_nt: TGCAGCGTTGCGTCTTGGGCGGGGGATCTTCAGTACTTC
v_call: TRBV19; d_call: NA; j_call: TRBJ1-1; clone_size: NA; cdr3_aa: CASSTSARLAFF; cdr3_nt: TGTGCCAGTAGTACCTCCGCCAGGCTAGCTTTCTTT
v_call: TRBV7-2; d_call: TRBD1; j_call: TRBJ1-1; clone_size: NA; cdr3_aa: CASSFTGGITEAFF; cdr3_nt: TGTGCCAGCAGCTTTACAGGGGGCATCACTGAAGCTTTCTTT
v_call: TRBV9; d_call: NA; j_call: TRBJ2-2; clone_size: few; cdr3_aa: CASSVAGGENTGELFF; cdr3_nt: TGTGCCAGCAGCGTAGCTGGCGGAGAGAACACCGGGGAGCTGTTTTTT
v_call: TRBV30; d_call: NA; j_call: TRBJ1-1; clone_size: NA; cdr3_aa: CAWSPRGWGNTEAFF; cdr3_nt: TGTGCCTGGAGTCCCAGGGGCTGGGGAAACACTGAAGCTTTCTTT
v_call: TRBV11-2; d_call: NA; j_call: TRBJ2-7; clone_size: few; cdr3_aa: CASSLGAGAYEQYF; cdr3_nt: TGTGCCAGCAGCTTAGGGGCAGGGGCCTACGAGCAGTACTTC
v_call: TRBV30; d_call: NA; j_call: TRBJ2-5; clone_size: few; cdr3_aa: CAWSVPGLETQYF; cdr3_nt: TGTGCCTGGAGTGTACCCGGTTTGGAGACCCAGTACTTC
v_call: TRBV7-2; d_call: TRBD1; j_call: TRBJ2-1; clone_size: few; cdr3_aa: CASSLGGTEYNEQFF; cdr3_nt: TGTGCCAGCAGCTTAGGTGGGACAGAGTACAATGAGCAGTTCTTC
v_call: TRBV4-3; d_call: TRBD1; j_call: TRBJ2-1; clone_size: few; cdr3_aa: CASSQEGTGYNEQFF; cdr3_nt: TGCGCCAGCAGCCAAGAGGGGACAGGTTACAATGAGCAGTTCTTC
v_call: TRBV7-9; d_call: NA; j_call: TRBJ1-1; clone_size: NA; cdr3_aa: CASSLGDSRKAFF; cdr3_nt: TGTGCCAGCAGCTTAGGCGACAGCAGGAAAGCTTTCTTT
v_call: TRBV4-3; d_call: NA; j_call: TRBJ2-3; clone_size: few; cdr3_aa: CASSQDSHGGSTDTQYF; cdr3_nt: TGCGCCAGCAGCCAAGATTCCCATGGAGGGAGCACAGATACGCAGTATTTT
v_call: TRBV5-1; d_call: TRBD1; j_call: TRBJ2-7; clone_size: few; cdr3_aa: CASRKVGTATYEQYF; cdr3_nt: TGCGCCAGCAGAAAAGTCGGGACAGCCACCTACGAGCAGTACTTC
v_call: TRBV5-6; d_call: NA; j_call: TRBJ1-5; clone_size: NA; cdr3_aa: CASSSGPTLGNLPQHF; cdr3_nt: TGTGCCAGCAGCAGCGGACCGACATTGGGAAATCTGCCCCAGCATTTT
v_call: TRBV6-5; d_call: NA; j_call: TRBJ2-7; clone_size: NA; cdr3_aa: CASSYASGFAYEQYF; cdr3_nt: TGTGCCAGCAGTTACGCCAGCGGGTTCGCCTACGAGCAGTACTTC
v_call: TRBV18; d_call: NA; j_call: TRBJ2-1; clone_size: few; cdr3_aa: CASSPAAGIEQFF; cdr3_nt: TGTGCCAGCTCACCTGCGGCCGGTATTGAGCAGTTCTTC
v_call: TRBV28; d_call: NA; j_call: TRBJ1-1; clone_size: NA; cdr3_aa: CASSSTALRPEAFF; cdr3_nt: TGTGCCAGCAGCTCTACAGCCCTCCGGCCTGAAGCTTTCTTT
v_call: TRBV4-1; d_call: TRBD1; j_call: TRBJ2-7; clone_size: few; cdr3_aa: CASSQGDSPYEQYF; cdr3_nt: TGCGCCAGCAGCCAAGGGGACAGCCCCTACGAGCAGTACTTC
v_call: TRBV20-1; d_call: TRBD1; j_call: TRBJ1-2; clone_size: NA; cdr3_aa: CRNRGENGYTF; cdr3_nt: TGCAGGAACAGGGGAGAGAATGGCTACACCTTC
v_call: TRBV7-2; d_call: NA; j_call: TRBJ2-5; clone_size: NA; cdr3_aa: CASSFGGRETQYF; cdr3_nt: TGTGCCAGCAGCTTCGGAGGAAGAGAGACCCAGTACTTC
v_call: TRBV12-5; d_call: NA; j_call: TRBJ2-3; clone_size: few; cdr3_aa: CASGDRASTDTQYF; cdr3_nt: TGTGCTAGTGGGGACAGAGCTAGCACAGATACGCAGTATTTT
v_call: TRBV5-4; d_call: NA; j_call: TRBJ2-1; clone_size: NA; cdr3_aa: CASSLRSGVGNEQFF; cdr3_nt: TGTGCCAGCAGCTTGAGGTCCGGGGTGGGCAATGAGCAGTTCTTC
v_call: TRBV7-7; d_call: TRBD2; j_call: TRBJ2-3; clone_size: NA; cdr3_aa: CASSAQIAGGTDTQYF; cdr3_nt: TGTGCCAGCAGCGCCCAAATAGCGGGCGGCACAGATACGCAGTATTTT
v_call: TRBV7-9; d_call: NA; j_call: TRBJ1-5; clone_size: NA; cdr3_aa: CASSLAAGGGQPQHF; cdr3_nt: TGTGCCAGCAGCTTAGCGGCGGGGGGCGGTCAGCCCCAGCATTTT
v_call: TRBV9; d_call: NA; j_call: TRBJ2-7; clone_size: NA; cdr3_aa: CASSEANTPSYEQYF; cdr3_nt: TGTGCCAGCAGCGAAGCGAACACCCCTTCCTACGAGCAGTACTTC
v_call: TRBV18; d_call: NA; j_call: TRBJ2-3; clone_size: NA; cdr3_aa: CASSPPYGGVTDTQYF; cdr3_nt: TGTGCCAGCTCACCACCTTACGGGGGTGTCACAGATACGCAGTATTTT
v_call: TRBV28; d_call: NA; j_call: TRBJ2-7; clone_size: NA; cdr3_aa: CASSLNGIGGLEQYF; cdr3_nt: TGTGCCAGCAGTTTAAACGGGATAGGGGGTCTCGAGCAGTACTTC
v_call: TRBV7-8; d_call: NA; j_call: TRBJ2-7; clone_size: few; cdr3_aa: CASSVRLEAYEQYF; cdr3_nt: TGTGCCAGCAGCGTCAGACTTGAGGCCTACGAGCAGTACTTC
v_call: TRBV7-9; d_call: TRBD1; j_call: TRBJ1-6; clone_size: few; cdr3_aa: CASSSQGNGSPLHF; cdr3_nt: TGTGCCAGCAGCTCACAGGGGAATGGTTCACCCCTCCACTTT